This TCR beta chain was found in a study of T cells in Graves' hyperthyroidism and ophthalmopathy. About the study: The authors collected peripheral blood at initial diagnosis, before any treatment.

Study results and limitations: Blood also showed most of the thyroid clonotypes that were expanded above 0.001.

CDR3 length: 13 residues. V was shortened by 4 bases and J by 3 bases, with 10 bases between the two germline ends. Germline lookup yields CDR1 SQVTM and CDR2 ANQGSEA. These patients, aged 18 to 65, had recently diagnosed hyperthyroidism lasting under 2 months. The PBMCs were sourced from fresh peripheral blood (around 9.3 ml). Researchers amplified the TCR beta CDR3 regions from RNA transcripts. A first-round RT-PCR of the TCR CDR3 used the HTBI primer set. MiXCR was run by TCRdb on the multiplex PCR reads, yielding one entry per CDR3 protein. Among hundreds of thousands of distinct CDR3 sequences, about 38% were seen once, and the ten largest hold 7.5% to 9.5%. The table lists this clonotype with many counts. Antigen specificity is unknown.

Sequenced input: blood. The chain combines TRBV29-1 with TRBJ1-5; perhaps TRBD1 as D (6 bases). The sequence came from a man in his late teens or twenties with Graves' hyperthyroidism. CDR3 in amino acids: CSVAGANNQPQHF. Here the CDR3 DNA reads TGCAGCGTTGCAGGGGCGAACAATCAGCCCCAGCATTTT.